The clone carrying this TCR beta chain was found once. Its antigen is not known. This entry is derived from a study of shared clonotypes between healthy human individuals. The CDR3 sequence is 16 residues long. V was pared by 4 bases and J by 1 base, with 14 bases between. Germline V gives CDR1 MDHEN, CDR2 SYDVKM. Produced via immunoSEQ multiplex PCR; TCRdb's table is partial and in-frame only. The repertoire holds 2 million or so clones, with roughly 95% as singletons. General study results and limits: Rarefaction demonstrated incomplete sorted-subset sequencing despite large depth. The small donor group covered limited genetic and exposure diversity.

Naive CD8 cells lacked CD45RO, underwent positive selection for CCR7 and left out terminally differentiated effector memory CD45RA+ cells. The V call is TRBV28, the J call TRBJ1-5, with D tentatively TRBD1 (5 bases). The sample consisted of naive CD8+ T cells sorted from blood. This TCR was recovered from a young man in good health. CDR3 coding DNA: TGTGCCAGCAGTTCATGGGAAGGGGAGAGCAATCAGCCCCAGCATTTT. This gives the protein CASSSWEGESNQPQHF.